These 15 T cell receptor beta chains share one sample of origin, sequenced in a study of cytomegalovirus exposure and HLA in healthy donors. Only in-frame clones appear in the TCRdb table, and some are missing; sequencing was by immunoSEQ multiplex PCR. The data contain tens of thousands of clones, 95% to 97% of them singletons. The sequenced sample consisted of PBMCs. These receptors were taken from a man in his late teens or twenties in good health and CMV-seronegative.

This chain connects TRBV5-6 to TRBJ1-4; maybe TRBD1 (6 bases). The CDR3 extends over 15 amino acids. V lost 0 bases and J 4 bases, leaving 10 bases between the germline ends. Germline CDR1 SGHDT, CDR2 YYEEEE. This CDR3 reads CASSLVSDSNEKLFF. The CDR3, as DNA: TGTGCCAGCAGCTTGGTGTCGGACAGTAATGAAAAACTGTTTTTT.

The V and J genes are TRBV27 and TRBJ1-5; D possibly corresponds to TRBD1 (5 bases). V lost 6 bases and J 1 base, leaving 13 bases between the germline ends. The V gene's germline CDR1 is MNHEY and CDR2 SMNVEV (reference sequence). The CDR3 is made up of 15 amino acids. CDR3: CASRRGTASNQPQHF. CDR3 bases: TGTGCCAGCAGACGGGGGACTGCAAGCAATCAGCCCCAGCATTTT.

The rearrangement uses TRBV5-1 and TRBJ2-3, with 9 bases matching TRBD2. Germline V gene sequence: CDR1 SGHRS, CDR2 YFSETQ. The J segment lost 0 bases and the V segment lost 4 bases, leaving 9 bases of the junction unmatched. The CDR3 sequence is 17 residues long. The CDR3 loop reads CASSIAVAGASTDTQYF. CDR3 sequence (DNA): TGCGCCAGCAGCATAGCCGTAGCGGGAGCAAGCACAGATACGCAGTATTTT.

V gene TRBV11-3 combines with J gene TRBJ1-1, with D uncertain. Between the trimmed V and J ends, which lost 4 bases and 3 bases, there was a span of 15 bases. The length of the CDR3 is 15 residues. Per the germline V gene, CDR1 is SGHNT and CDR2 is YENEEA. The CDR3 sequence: CASSSDSSGYTEAFF. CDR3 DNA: TGTGCCAGCAGCTCCGACTCCTCGGGATACACTGAAGCTTTCTTT.

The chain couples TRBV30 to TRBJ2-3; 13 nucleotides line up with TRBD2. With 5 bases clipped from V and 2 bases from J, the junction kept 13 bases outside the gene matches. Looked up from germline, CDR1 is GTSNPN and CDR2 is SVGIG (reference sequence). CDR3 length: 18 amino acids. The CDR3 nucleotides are TGTGCCTGGGCGGAGCCCCCCGGGACTAGCGGGAACACAGATACGCAGTATTTT. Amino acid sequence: CAWAEPPGTSGNTDTQYF.

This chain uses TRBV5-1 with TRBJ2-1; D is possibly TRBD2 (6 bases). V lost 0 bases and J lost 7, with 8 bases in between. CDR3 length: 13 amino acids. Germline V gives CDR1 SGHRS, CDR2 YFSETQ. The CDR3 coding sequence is TGCGCCAGCAGCTTGGTTCGGGGGAATGAGCAGTTCTTC. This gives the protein CASSLVRGNEQFF.

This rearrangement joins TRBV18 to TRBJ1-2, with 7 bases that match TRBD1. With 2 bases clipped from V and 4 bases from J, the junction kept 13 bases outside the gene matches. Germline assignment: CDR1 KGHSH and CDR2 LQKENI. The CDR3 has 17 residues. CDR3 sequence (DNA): TGTGCCAGCTCACCAGCTAACCGGGACAGCAACACCTATGGCTACACCTTC. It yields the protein CASSPANRDSNTYGYTF.

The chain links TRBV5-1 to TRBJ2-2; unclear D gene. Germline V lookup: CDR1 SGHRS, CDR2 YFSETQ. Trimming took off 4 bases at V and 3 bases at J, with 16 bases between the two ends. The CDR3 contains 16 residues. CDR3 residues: CASSTRLSSDTGELFF. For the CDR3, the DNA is TGCGCCAGCAGCACACGACTTTCTAGTGACACCGGGGAGCTGTTTTTT.

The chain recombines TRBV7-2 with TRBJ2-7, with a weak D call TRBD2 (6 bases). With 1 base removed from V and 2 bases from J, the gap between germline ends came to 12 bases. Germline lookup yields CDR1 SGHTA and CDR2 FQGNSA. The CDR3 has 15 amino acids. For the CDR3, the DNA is TGTGCCAGCAGCTTAGAAGAGACGGGAGCCTACGAGCAGTACGTC. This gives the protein CASSLEETGAYEQYV.

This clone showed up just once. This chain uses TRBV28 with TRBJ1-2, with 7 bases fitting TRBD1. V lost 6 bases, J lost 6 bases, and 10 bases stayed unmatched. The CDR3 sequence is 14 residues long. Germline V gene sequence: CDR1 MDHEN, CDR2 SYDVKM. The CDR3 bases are TGTGCCAGCAGGGCTGGACAGGTGGGGGATGGCTACACCTTC. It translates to CASRAGQVGDGYTF.

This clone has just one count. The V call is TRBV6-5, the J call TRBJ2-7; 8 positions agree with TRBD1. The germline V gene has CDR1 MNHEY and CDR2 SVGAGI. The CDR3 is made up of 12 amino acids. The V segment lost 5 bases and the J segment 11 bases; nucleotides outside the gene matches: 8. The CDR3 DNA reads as TGTGCCAGCAGTGATCGGGACAGGAAAAAGTACGTC. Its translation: CASSDRDRKKYV.

The CDR3 loop is CASSPLIQGAGTEAFF. The CDR3 DNA reads TGCGCCAGCAGCCCACTGATACAGGGGGCAGGGACTGAAGCTTTCTTT. V is TRBV4-1 and J is TRBJ1-1; TRBD1 agrees at 9 bases. Germline V CDR1 and CDR2: MGHRA, YSYEKL. This CDR3 has 16 amino acids. V gave up 4 bases and J gave up 5 bases; unmatched junction bases: 11.

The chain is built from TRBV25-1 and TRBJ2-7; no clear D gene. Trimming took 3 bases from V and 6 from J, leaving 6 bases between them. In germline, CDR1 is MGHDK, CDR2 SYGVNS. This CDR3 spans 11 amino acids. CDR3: CASSDPREQYF. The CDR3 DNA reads TGTGCCAGCAGTGATCCCCGCGAGCAGTACTTC.

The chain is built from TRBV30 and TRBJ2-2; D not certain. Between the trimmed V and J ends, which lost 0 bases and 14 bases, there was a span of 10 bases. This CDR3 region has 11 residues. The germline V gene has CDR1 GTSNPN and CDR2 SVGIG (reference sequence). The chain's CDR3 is CAWSVGTALFF. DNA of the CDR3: TGTGCCTGGAGTGTAGGAACAGCCCTGTTTTTT.

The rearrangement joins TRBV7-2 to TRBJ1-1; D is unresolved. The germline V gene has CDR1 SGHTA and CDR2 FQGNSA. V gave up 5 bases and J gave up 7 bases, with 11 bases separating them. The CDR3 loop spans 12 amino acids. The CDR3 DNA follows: TGTGCCAGCAGCCCCCAACACAGTGAAGCTTTCTTT. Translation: CASSPQHSEAFF.